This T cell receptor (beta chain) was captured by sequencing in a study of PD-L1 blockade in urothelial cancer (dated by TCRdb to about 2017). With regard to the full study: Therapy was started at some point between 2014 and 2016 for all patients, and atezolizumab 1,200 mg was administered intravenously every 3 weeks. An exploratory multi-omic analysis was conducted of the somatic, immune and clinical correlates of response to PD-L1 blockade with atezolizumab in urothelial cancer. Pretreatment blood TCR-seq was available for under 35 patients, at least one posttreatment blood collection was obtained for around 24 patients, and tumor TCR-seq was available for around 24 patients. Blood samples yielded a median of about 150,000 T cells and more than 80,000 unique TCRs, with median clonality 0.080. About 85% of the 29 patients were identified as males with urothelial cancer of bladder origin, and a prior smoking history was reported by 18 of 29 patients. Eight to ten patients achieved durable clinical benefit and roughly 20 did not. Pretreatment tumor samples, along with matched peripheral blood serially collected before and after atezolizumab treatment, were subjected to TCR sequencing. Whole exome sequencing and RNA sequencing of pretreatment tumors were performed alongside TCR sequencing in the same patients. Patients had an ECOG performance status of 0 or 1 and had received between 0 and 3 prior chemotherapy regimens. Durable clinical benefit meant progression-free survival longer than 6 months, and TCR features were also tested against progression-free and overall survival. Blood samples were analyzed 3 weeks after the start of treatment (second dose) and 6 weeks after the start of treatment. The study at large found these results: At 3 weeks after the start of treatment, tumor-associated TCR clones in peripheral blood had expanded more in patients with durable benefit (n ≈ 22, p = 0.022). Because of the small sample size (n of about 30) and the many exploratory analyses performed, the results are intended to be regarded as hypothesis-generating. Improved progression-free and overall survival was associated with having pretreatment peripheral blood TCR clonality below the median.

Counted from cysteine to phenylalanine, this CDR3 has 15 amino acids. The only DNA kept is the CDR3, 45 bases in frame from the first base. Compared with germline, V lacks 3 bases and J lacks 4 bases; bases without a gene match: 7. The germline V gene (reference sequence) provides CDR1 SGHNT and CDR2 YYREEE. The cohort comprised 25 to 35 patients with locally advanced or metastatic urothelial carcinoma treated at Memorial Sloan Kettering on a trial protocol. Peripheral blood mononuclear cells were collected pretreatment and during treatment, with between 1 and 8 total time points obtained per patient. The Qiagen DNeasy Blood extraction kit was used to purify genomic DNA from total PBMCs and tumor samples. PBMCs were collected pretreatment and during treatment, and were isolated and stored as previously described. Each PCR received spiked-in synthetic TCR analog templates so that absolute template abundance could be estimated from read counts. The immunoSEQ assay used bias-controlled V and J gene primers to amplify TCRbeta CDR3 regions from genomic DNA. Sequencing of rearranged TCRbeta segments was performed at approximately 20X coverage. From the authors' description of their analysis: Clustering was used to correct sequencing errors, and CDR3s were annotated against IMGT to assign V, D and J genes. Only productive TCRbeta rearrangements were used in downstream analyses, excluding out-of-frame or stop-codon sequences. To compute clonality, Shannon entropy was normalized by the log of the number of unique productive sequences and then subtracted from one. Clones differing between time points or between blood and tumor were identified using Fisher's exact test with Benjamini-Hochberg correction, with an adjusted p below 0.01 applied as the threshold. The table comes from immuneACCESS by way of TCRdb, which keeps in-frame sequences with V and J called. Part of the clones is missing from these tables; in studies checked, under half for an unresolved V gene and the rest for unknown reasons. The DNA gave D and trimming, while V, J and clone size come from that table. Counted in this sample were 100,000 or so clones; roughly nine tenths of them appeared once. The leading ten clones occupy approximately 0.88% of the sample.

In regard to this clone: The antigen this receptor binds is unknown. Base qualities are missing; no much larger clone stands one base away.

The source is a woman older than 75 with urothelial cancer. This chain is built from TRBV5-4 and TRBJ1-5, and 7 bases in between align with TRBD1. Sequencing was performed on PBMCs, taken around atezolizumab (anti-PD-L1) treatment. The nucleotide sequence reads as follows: TGTGCCAGCAGCTCCGGGACAGAACTTAATCAGCCCCAGCATTTT. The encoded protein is CASSSGTELNQPQHF.